The 20 T cell receptor beta chains reported below all come from one sample, sequenced in a study of cytomegalovirus exposure and HLA in healthy donors. Using immunoSEQ multiplex PCR, the repertoire was profiled, and TCRdb retains in-frame clones only, with some absent. The sample holds around 160,000 clones, about 89% seen once. Sequencing input: PBMCs. Receptor source: a woman younger than 30 in good health and CMV-seropositive.

The chain couples TRBV2 to TRBJ2-3; 13 nucleotides line up with TRBD2. Germline V gene lookup returns CDR1 SNHLY and CDR2 FYNNEI. CDR3 length: 15 amino acids. V shed 8 bases, J shed 4 bases, and the junction held 6 bases outside the gene matches. CDR3 nucleotides: TGTGCCAGCCGCCGGACTAGCGGGGGCTCAGATACGCAGTATTTT. Amino acid sequence: CASRRTSGGSDTQYF.

This clone was picked up one time. This chain connects TRBV7-8 to TRBJ1-5, with a possible D match to TRBD1 (6 bases). The germline V gene encodes CDR1 SGHVS and CDR2 FQNEAQ. The V gene lost 0 bases and the J gene lost 0 bases, with 15 bases spanning the gap. This CDR3 contains 18 residues. The DNA of the CDR3 is TGTGCCAGCAGCTTAGCTAGGGGGGGGAGCCGTAGCAATCAGCCCCAGCATTTT. It codes for CASSLARGGSRSNQPQHF.

The J gene is TRBJ2-2, the V gene TRBV29-1, with 13 bases fitting TRBD2. This CDR3 has 14 residues. The germline V gene has CDR1 SQVTM and CDR2 ANQGSEA. J gave up 5 bases and V 7 bases, and 4 bases lay outside the gene matches. The CDR3 is CSGGLAGNTGELFF. DNA for the CDR3: TGCAGCGGGGGACTAGCGGGAAATACCGGGGAGCTGTTTTTT.

This chain connects TRBV7-9 to TRBJ2-5; D gene unclear. The CDR3 length is 11 residues. Deletions cut 5 bases from V and 9 bases from J, with 10 bases between. CDR1 and CDR2 from the germline V gene are SEHNR and FQNEAQ (reference sequence). The CDR3 here is CASSPDLAQYF. CDR3 sequence (DNA): TGTGCCAGCAGCCCAGATCTGGCCCAGTACTTC.

This clone was seen just once. Here the CDR3 DNA reads TGTGCCAGCAGCCCCGGGACTAGCTACAATGAGCAGTTCTTC. It encodes CASSPGTSYNEQFF. The chain combines TRBV7-9 with TRBJ2-1; 8 bases are a match to TRBD2. Germline CDR1 is SEHNR and CDR2 is FQNEAQ (reference sequence). The ends lost 5 bases at V and 3 bases at J; junction bases unmatched: 3. The CDR3 extends over 14 amino acids.

The rearrangement joins TRBV18 to TRBJ2-7; TRBD2 matches at 7 bases. The CDR3 is made up of 19 amino acids. V shed 3 bases, J shed 1 base, and the junction held 18 bases outside the gene matches. CDR1 and CDR2 from the germline V gene are KGHSH and LQKENI. The chain's CDR3 is CASSPRAGLQRGTSYEQYF. The DNA of the CDR3 is TGTGCCAGCTCACCCAGGGCCGGACTCCAGCGGGGAACTTCCTACGAGCAGTACTTC.

V usage is TRBV5-1 and J usage is TRBJ1-1; weak D call: TRBD1 (5 bases). Per the germline V gene, CDR1 is SGHRS and CDR2 is YFSETQ. Between the trimmed V and J ends, which lost 2 bases and 10 bases, there was a span of 12 bases. The CDR3 totals 12 residues. The DNA for the CDR3 is TGCGCCAGCAGCTTAGACAGCCTGATAGCTTTCTTT. It is translated as CASSLDSLIAFF.

The J gene is TRBJ2-1, the V gene TRBV5-1; a possible D gene is TRBD2 (6 bases). CDR3 length: 15 residues. Trimming left V 3 bases short and J 7 bases short, with 17 bases between. Germline CDR1 SGHRS, CDR2 YFSETQ. CDR3 DNA: TGCGCCAGCAGCTCGGGCGGAGGGCCGGGGAATGAGCAGTTCTTC. This encodes CASSSGGGPGNEQFF. Full variable domain (outside the CDR3, taken from reference TRBV5-1 and TRBJ2-1): KAGVTQTPRYLIKTRGQQVTLSCSPISGHRSVSWYQQTPGQGLQFLFEYFSETQRNKGNFPGRFSGRQFSNSRSEMNVSTLELGDSALYLCASSSGGGPGNEQFFGPGTRLTVL.

The chain combines TRBV10-2 with TRBJ2-7; D is perhaps TRBD1 (6 bases). Germline CDR1 reads WSHSY; CDR2 reads SAAADI. This CDR3 contains 15 residues. The ends were cut back, 10 bases at V and 5 bases at J, with 24 bases in the middle. The CDR3: CATKVPGQRAHEQYF. CDR3 DNA sequence: TGCGCCACCAAGGTACCGGGACAAAGAGCCCACGAGCAGTACTTC.

Only a few counts were recorded for this clone. Other DNA sequences in this sample translate to the same CDR3. The V call is TRBV5-1, the J call TRBJ2-7; D unclear. Trimming shortened V by 2 bases and J by 7 bases, and 10 bases separated the two germline ends. The CDR3 runs to 12 residues. Germline V lookup: CDR1 SGHRS, CDR2 YFSETQ. CDR3 loop: CASSLPGGEQYF. The CDR3 nucleotides read TGCGCCAGCAGCTTACCGGGTGGGGAGCAGTACTTC.

The V call is TRBV6-6, the J call TRBJ1-1, with TRBD1 identical over 9 bases. The CDR3 extends over 15 amino acids. Germline CDR1 is MNHNY and CDR2 is SVGAGI (reference sequence). With V trimmed by 2 bases and J by 5 bases, 6 bases remained unmatched. This CDR3 reads CASSYSPGQGTEAFF. The DNA for the CDR3 is TGTGCCAGCAGTTACAGTCCGGGACAGGGAACTGAAGCTTTCTTT.

The DNA of the CDR3 is TGTGCCAGCAGCTTAGGACAGGGGGCTGTAGCAGATACGCAGTATTTT. This encodes CASSLGQGAVADTQYF. This sequence joins TRBV13 and TRBJ2-3; 9 bases are shared with TRBD1. The V gene's germline CDR1 is PRHDT and CDR2 FYEKMQ (reference sequence). The trim removed 0 bases at V and 4 bases at J, leaving 5 bases unmatched. The CDR3 consists of 16 residues.

The chain recombines TRBV27 with TRBJ1-3; perhaps TRBD1 as D (5 bases). The germline V and J ends were trimmed by 5 bases and 4 bases, with 15 bases remaining between them. The CDR3 has 15 residues. Germline CDR1 MNHEY, CDR2 SMNVEV (reference sequence). The CDR3 DNA reads as TGTGCCAGCAGTCCGGGTAGGGGAATCGGAAACACCATATATTTT. It specifies CASSPGRGIGNTIYF.

This clone was detected a few times. The rearrangement links TRBV2 to TRBJ1-4; D is ambiguous. The V gene lost 6 bases and the J gene lost 7 bases, with 21 bases spanning the gap. Germline V gene lookup returns CDR1 SNHLY and CDR2 FYNNEI. CDR3 size: 16 residues. CDR3 residues: CASRLKPGFSIEKLFF. Here the CDR3 DNA reads TGTGCCAGCAGATTGAAGCCGGGATTCTCGATTGAAAAACTGTTTTTT.

The J gene is TRBJ1-5, the V gene TRBV7-2, with 8 nucleotides matching TRBD1. The CDR3 consists of 15 residues. The ends lost 0 bases at V and 7 bases at J; junction bases unmatched: 5. Germline assignment: CDR1 SGHTA and CDR2 FQGNSA. CDR3 sequence reads: CASSLAAGGMQPQHF. The CDR3 DNA follows: TGTGCCAGCAGCTTAGCGGCAGGGGGCATGCAGCCCCAGCATTTT.

The chain employs TRBV6-1 and TRBJ2-7, with a possible D match to TRBD2 (5 bases). Per the germline V gene, CDR1 is MNHNS and CDR2 is SASEGT. CDR3 length equals 16 residues. Trimming took 4 bases from V and 1 from J, leaving 17 bases between them. CDR3 loop: CASSAPHGIGSYEQYF. DNA for the CDR3: TGTGCCAGCAGTGCCCCACACGGGATAGGGTCCTACGAGCAGTACTTC.

This sequence joins TRBV15 and TRBJ1-2; tentative D call: TRBD1 (6 bases). CDR1 is LNHNV, CDR2 YYDKDF, per germline (reference sequence). Trimming left V 1 base short and J 4 bases short, with 16 bases between. The CDR3 length is 16 residues. This CDR3 is CATSRGTGSDPYGYTF. In nucleotides, the CDR3 is TGTGCCACCAGCAGAGGAACAGGGTCAGATCCCTATGGCTACACCTTC.

A note on this clone: One end of the junction fails to match germline, which may point to a read error. The chain employs TRBV7-3 and TRBJ2-3; 7 bases are shared with TRBD1. CDR3 length: 13 amino acids. CDR1 and CDR2 from the germline V gene are SGHTA and FQGTGA. CDR3 residues: CGINRGSTDTQYF. In nucleotides, the CDR3 is TGCGGAATAAACAGGGGTAGCACAGATACGCAGTATTTT.

The chain recombines TRBV20-1 with TRBJ2-3; no reliable D call. From germline, CDR1 is DFQATT and CDR2 SNEGSKA (reference sequence). This CDR3 has 11 amino acids. Trimming took off 7 bases at V and 7 bases at J, with 12 bases between the two ends. The CDR3 DNA sequence: TGCAGTGTTCGCCCAGTTTATACGCAGTATTTT. It encodes CSVRPVYTQYF.

V and J are TRBV5-1 and TRBJ2-2; 10 bases are shared with TRBD1. J was trimmed by 5 bases and V by 0 bases; bases with no gene match: 4. CDR3 length: 16 amino acids. Germline values: CDR1 SGHRS, CDR2 YFSETQ. The CDR3 nucleotides read TGCGCCAGCAGCTTGGGGACAGGGGGATTAACCGGGGAGCTGTTTTTT. The encoded protein is CASSLGTGGLTGELFF.